A single sample is the source of the 9 T cell receptor beta chains below, sequenced in a study of T-cell memory formation after mild COVID-19 (dated by TCRdb to the early 2020s). Receptor amplification or capture employed 5' RACE. TCRdb lists the instrument as Illumina NovaSeq 6000. TCRdb reran the public reads through fastp at Q25 and MiXCR, keeping productive beta chains. Every entry covers one CDR3 protein and lists the most common genes and DNA from its rows. The sample table lists fewer than 650,000 distinct CDR3 sequences, approximately 21% of them with a count of one. The ten largest make up around 9.2% of the sample. The specimen sequenced was PBMCs or a T cell subset sorted from them (not recorded which). The receptors originated from an adult woman who had mild COVID-19 (a few samples of this study predate the infection). The sample titles of this study are shuffled in the database, so cell type and time point are left out; the donor was told from shared clones.

This chain links TRBV7-9 with TRBJ2-7; a weak D match, TRBD2 (5 bases). The V gene's germline CDR1 is SEHNR and CDR2 FQNEAQ (reference sequence). The CDR3 totals 14 residues. The V gene lost 2 bases and the J gene lost 5 bases, with 13 bases spanning the gap. In DNA, the CDR3 is TGTGCCAGCAGCTTACCGATAGGGAGCGACGAGCAGTACTTC. Its protein product is CASSLPIGSDEQYF.

This clonotype was observed at least ten times. This chain joins TRBV29-1 and TRBJ2-4; D unclear. This CDR3 region has 13 residues. Germline V gene lookup returns CDR1 SQVTM and CDR2 ANQGSEA. The V end lost 3 bases, the J end lost 0 bases, and 6 bases lay between the germline ends. As DNA, the CDR3 is TGCAGCGTTGAGGGAAGAGCCAAAAACATTCAGTACTTC. Its protein product is CSVEGRAKNIQYF.

The table lists this clonotype with a few counts. Its ends do not fully match the called genes, so a read error is possible. The chain has TRBV5-1 and TRBJ1-6, with D possibly TRBD1 on 6 matching bases. CDR1 is SGHRS and CDR2 is YFSETQ in the germline V gene. The CDR3 has 16 residues. In nucleotides, the CDR3 is TGCGCCACCAGCGAATCCGCGCAGGGGATGAATTCACCCCTCCACTTT. It is translated as CATSESAQGMNSPLHF. The full variable domain, its missing parts supplied by reference TRBV5-1 and TRBJ1-6, is KAGVTQTPRYLIKTRGQQVTLSCSPISGHRSVSWYQQTPGQGLQFLFEYFSETQRNKGNFPGRFSGRQFSNSRSEMNVSTLELGDSALYLCATSESAQGMNSPLHFGNGTRLTVT.

The V gene is TRBV12-3 or TRBV12-4, the J gene TRBJ1-6; D call uncertain. The ends were cut back, 1 base at V and 8 bases at J, with 3 bases in the middle. This CDR3 comprises 12 residues. The CDR3 spells CASSLGYSPLHF. For the CDR3, the DNA is TGTGCCAGCAGTTTAGGGTATTCACCCCTCCACTTT.

This clonotype was counted between two and nine times. This rearrangement joins TRBV11-1 to TRBJ2-5; a weak D match, TRBD2 (5 bases). CDR1 SGHAT and CDR2 FQDESV come from the germline V gene (reference sequence). The length of the CDR3 is 16 residues. V was shortened by 3 bases and J by 1 base, with 15 bases between the two germline ends. CDR3: CASSFRPGSAQETQYF. DNA of the CDR3: TGTGCCAGCAGCTTCAGGCCGGGAAGTGCCCAAGAGACCCAGTACTTC. Combining the CDR3 with reference TRBV11-1 and TRBJ2-5 gives the whole variable domain EAEVAQSPRYKITEKSQAVAFWCDPISGHATLYWYRQILGQGPELLVQFQDESVVDDSQLPKDRFSAERLKGVDSTLKIQPAELGDSAMYLCASSFRPGSAQETQYFGPGTRLLVL.

The CDR3 nucleotides read TGTGCCAGCCGCGCCGGGACAGGGACCAATGAGCAGTTCTTC. This sequence encodes CASRAGTGTNEQFF. The J gene is TRBJ2-1, the V gene TRBV7-2, with 9 bases fitting TRBD1. J gave up 6 bases and V 8 bases, and 8 bases lay outside the gene matches. This CDR3 contains 14 residues. CDR1 is SGHTA, CDR2 FQGNSA, per germline. The entire variable domain, with the rest obtained from reference TRBV7-2 and TRBJ2-1, is as follows: GAGVSQSPSNKVTEKGKDVELRCDPISGHTALYWYRQSLGQGLEFLIYFQGNSAPDKSGLPSDRFSAERTGGSVSTLTIQRTQQEDSAVYLCASRAGTGTNEQFFGPGTRLTVL.

In nucleotides, the CDR3 is TGTGCCAGCAGTTATACAGATGGACTTAGGCCCGGGGAGACCCAGTACTTC. It translates to CASSYTDGLRPGETQYF. The V call is TRBV6-6, the J call TRBJ2-5; weak D call: TRBD2 (5 bases). The V gene lost 3 bases and the J gene lost 5 bases, with 22 bases spanning the gap. CDR3 size: 17 residues. Germline values: CDR1 MNHNY, CDR2 SVGAGI (reference sequence).

The chain links TRBV6-5 to TRBJ2-1; 8 bases align to TRBD2. The CDR3 runs 16 residues. The trim removed 5 bases at V and 3 bases at J, leaving 9 bases unmatched. Germline CDR1 MNHEY, CDR2 SVGAGI. The CDR3 reads CASSPLLSGGYNEQFF. In DNA, the CDR3 is TGTGCCAGCAGTCCCCTATTAAGCGGGGGCTACAATGAGCAGTTCTTC.

This clonotype turned up a few times. The V and J genes are TRBV6-1 and TRBJ2-1; TRBD2 is a possible D gene (6 bases). V dropped 0 bases and J dropped 12 bases, with 9 bases sitting between them. Germline CDR1 MNHNS, CDR2 SASEGT. The CDR3 spans 12 residues. The CDR3 DNA reads TGTGCCAGCAGTGAAGCCGGGGGAGGGCAGTTCTTC. Protein: CASSEAGGGQFF.